By proportion, the clone carrying this T cell receptor beta chain is medium-sized. Germline V gives CDR1 SGHRS, CDR2 YFSETQ. The CDR3 is 15 residues long. Trimming took off 0 bases at V and 6 bases at J, with 14 bases between the two ends. Semi-nested PCR with Nested Universal Primer A followed constant-region reverse priming of full-length variable regions. TCRdb processed the 5' RACE reads anew with MiXCR; each CDR3 protein has one entry. The sample carries over 30,000 distinct CDR3 sequences, under 30% recorded once. The source is a female donor with breast cancer. The V and J genes are TRBV5-1 and TRBJ2-3, with unresolved D. The sample taken for sequencing was naive CD4+ T cells sorted from a lymph node. This sample's subset: naive CD4+ T cells, CD4+CD45RA+CD25-. CDR3 DNA sequence: TGCGCCAGCAGCTTGGTTCTGTCCCTCGGGGATACGCAGTATTTT. Protein sequence: CASSLVLSLGDTQYF.